This T cell receptor (beta chain) comes out of a study of T cells after yellow fever vaccination. The CDR3 runs 18 residues. Germline loops: CDR1 SGHVS, CDR2 FNYEAQ. Trimming left V 4 bases short and J 1 base short, with 21 bases between. Study outcomes and limitations: It was a weaker secondary response, yet one that peaked faster, at day 5 versus 15. Clones that expanded after primary vaccination mostly reappeared after the booster (roughly 95% CD4, approximately 85% CD8).

TCRdb reanalysed the 5' RACE reads using MiXCR and keeps one entry per CDR3 protein. This sample has some 320,000 distinct CDR3 sequences, with over 4% found just once. In the case of this clonotype: Its specificity is unknown.

This specimen was PBMCs, taken 5 days after the yellow fever booster vaccination. This TCR was sampled from a man between 18 and 29 years old who received the YFV17D yellow fever vaccine. The chain employs TRBV7-6 and TRBJ2-3, with D possibly being TRBD2 (5 bases). DNA of the CDR3: TGTGCCAGCAGCTCCCCCAGCGGTTACCGACGGGGCACAGATACGCAGTATTTT. Its protein is CASSSPSGYRRGTDTQYF.